The 17 T cell receptor beta chains in this list originate from one sample, sequenced in a study of T cell responses to AZD1222 COVID-19 vaccine. TCRdb's table, derived via immunoSEQ multiplex PCR, lists solely in-frame clones and lacks some. The sample records 95,000 to 110,000 clones, about 90% being singletons. Sequences were derived from peripheral blood, sampled 28 days after the second AZD1222 dose. These receptors all stem from an adult who received the AZD1222 COVID-19 vaccine.

The rearrangement joins TRBV7-8 to TRBJ2-5, with D possibly called TRBD1 or TRBD2 (5 bases each). Trimming removed 5 bases at V and 4 bases at J, with 17 bases between. Germline CDR1 SGHVS, CDR2 FQNEAQ. The CDR3 is 15 residues long. For the CDR3, the DNA is TGTGCCAGCAGCAGCCTAGGCAGGGAGCGAGAGACCCAGTACTTC. Its protein product is CASSSLGRERETQYF.

This chain joins TRBV27 and TRBJ1-1; D possibly corresponds to TRBD1 (6 bases). The CDR3 length is 13 residues. Germline V gives CDR1 MNHEY, CDR2 SMNVEV (reference sequence). Trimming removed 6 bases at V and 1 base at J, with 9 bases between. This CDR3 reads CASRSQGNTEAFF. The CDR3 DNA reads TGTGCCAGCAGATCACAGGGGAACACTGAAGCTTTCTTT.

The chain recombines TRBV10-3 with TRBJ2-5, with TRBD1 identical over 7 bases. CDR3 length: 13 residues. CDR1 ENHRY and CDR2 SYGVKD come from the germline V gene. Germline trimming cut 6 bases from V and 4 bases from J; bases unmatched to any gene: 5. The CDR3 here is CAISDRAGETQYF. CDR3 in DNA: TGTGCCATCAGCGACAGGGCTGGAGAGACCCAGTACTTC.

V is TRBV3-1 (or the pseudogene TRBV3-2) and J is TRBJ2-1; 13 bases are shared with TRBD2. V trimming: 0 bases; J trimming: 10 bases; junction bases outside the gene matches: 15. The V gene's germline CDR1 is LGHDT and CDR2 YNNKEL (reference sequence). This CDR3 is 19 amino acids long. CDR3 in amino acids: CASSQERLTGLAGLGEQFF. The CDR3 nucleotides are TGTGCCAGCAGCCAAGAGCGATTGACGGGACTAGCGGGATTGGGAGAGCAGTTCTTC.

The rearrangement links TRBV3-1 (or the pseudogene TRBV3-2) to TRBJ1-6; no clear D gene. In germline, CDR1 is LGHDT, CDR2 YNNKEL (reference sequence). The length of the CDR3 is 14 residues. Trimming took 3 bases from V and 6 from J, leaving 9 bases between them. CDR3 in amino acids: CASSQEARNSPLHF. In nucleotides, the CDR3 is TGTGCCAGCAGCCAGGAGGCCCGTAATTCACCCCTCCACTTT.

The V gene is TRBV4-1, the J gene TRBJ2-1, with a weak D call TRBD2 (6 bases). V was shortened by 0 bases and J by 6 bases, with 18 bases between the two germline ends. The germline V gene has CDR1 MGHRA and CDR2 YSYEKL. This CDR3 spans 17 amino acids. This chain's CDR3 is CASSQDEQLALGNEQFF. The CDR3 DNA is TGCGCCAGCAGCCAAGATGAGCAGCTAGCGCTTGGCAATGAGCAGTTCTTC.

The chain employs TRBV6-4 and TRBJ2-1; tentatively, D is TRBD2 (5 bases). The germline CDR1 and CDR2 sequences are MRHNA and SNTAGT. This CDR3 has 13 amino acids. V was trimmed by 3 bases and J by 6 bases, leaving 9 bases between them. The CDR3 reads CASSEDGGNEQFF. In DNA, the CDR3 is TGTGCCAGCAGTGAAGACGGAGGCAATGAGCAGTTCTTC.

CDR3 nucleotides: TGTGCCAGCAGTTTAGGGACAGCAGATACGCAGTATTTT. Its translation is CASSLGTADTQYF. V gene TRBV6-5 combines with J gene TRBJ2-3, with TRBD1 identical over 7 bases. The CDR3 consists of 13 residues. The V gene end was trimmed by 4 bases and the J gene end by 4 bases; junction bases not matched to a gene: 2. Germline loops: CDR1 MNHEY, CDR2 SVGAGI.

This rearrangement joins TRBV6-2 or TRBV6-3 to TRBJ1-1; the D gene is possibly TRBD1 (6 bases). V was cut by 0 bases and J by 4 bases, with 18 bases left in between. Per the germline V gene, CDR1 is MNHEY and CDR2 is SVGEGT. This CDR3 comprises 17 residues. CDR3 protein: CASSYSWTARGVTEAFF. As DNA, the CDR3 is TGTGCCAGCAGTTACTCCTGGACAGCCCGGGGGGTCACTGAAGCTTTCTTT.

The chain links TRBV29-1 to TRBJ2-7, with D uncertain. Trimming pared 0 bases from V and 1 base from J, leaving 7 bases between. Germline CDR1 SQVTM, CDR2 ANQGSEA. CDR3 length: 13 amino acids. The CDR3 loop is CSVEDPLSYEQYF. DNA of the CDR3: TGCAGCGTTGAAGATCCACTTTCCTACGAGCAGTACTTC.

This clone was detected once. The chain has TRBV7-9 and TRBJ1-5; 7 bases line up with TRBD1. Trimming at V came to 5 bases and at J to 2 bases, leaving 6 bases not matched to a gene. The CDR3 is made up of 15 amino acids. Germline CDR1 reads SEHNR; CDR2 reads FQNEAQ (reference sequence). Here the CDR3 reads CASSPDRAGNQPQHF. The CDR3 region has the DNA TGTGCCAGCAGCCCTGACAGGGCAGGCAATCAGCCCCAGCATTTT.

V usage is TRBV27 and J usage is TRBJ1-6; tentative D call: TRBD1 (6 bases). The CDR3 is 14 residues long. Trimming left V 4 bases short and J 7 bases short, with 11 bases between. Germline CDR1 reads MNHEY; CDR2 reads SMNVEV (reference sequence). The CDR3 bases are TGTGCCAGCAGTTCCCCGGGACACAATTCACCCCTCCACTTT. Its translation is CASSSPGHNSPLHF.

This chain joins TRBV11-2 and TRBJ2-5; 7 nucleotides agree with TRBD2. CDR1 is SGHAT, CDR2 FQNNGV, per germline. CDR3 size: 14 residues. The junction had 3 bases not matched to a gene; V was cut back by 3 bases and J by 2 bases. The CDR3 coding sequence is TGTGCCAGCAGCTTGAGGGGAGGGCAAGAGACCCAGTACTTC. Its translation: CASSLRGGQETQYF. The full variable domain, rest sourced from reference TRBV11-2 and TRBJ2-5, is EAGVAQSPRYKIIEKRQSVAFWCNPISGHATLYWYQQILGQGPKLLIQFQNNGVVDDSQLPKDRFSAERLKGVDSTLKIQPAKLEDSAVYLCASSLRGGQETQYFGPGTRLLVL.

The chain joins TRBV2 to TRBJ1-5; D is unresolved. With 1 base removed from V and 5 bases from J, the gap between germline ends came to 9 bases. Germline lookup yields CDR1 SNHLY and CDR2 FYNNEI. The CDR3 extends over 14 amino acids. In DNA, the CDR3 is TGTGCCAGCAGTGAAGGGGGAGCCGATCAGCCCCAGCATTTT. This codes for CASSEGGADQPQHF. The variable domain in full, with the rest retrieved from reference TRBV2 and TRBJ1-5, is EPEVTQTPSHQVTQMGQEVILRCVPISNHLYFYWYRQILGQKVEFLVSFYNNEISEKSEIFDDQFSVERPDGSNFTLKIRSTKLEDSAMYFCASSEGGADQPQHFGDGTRLSIL.

The chain carries TRBV4-1 and TRBJ2-1; TRBD2 aligns across 7 bases. Trimming removed 3 bases from V and 2 bases from J; junction bases left unmatched: 7. Germline V gives CDR1 MGHRA, CDR2 YSYEKL. This CDR3 comprises 16 residues. The DNA of the CDR3 is TGCGCCAGCAGCCAGATACTAGCGCAGACCTACAATGAGCAGTTCTTC. Its protein is CASSQILAQTYNEQFF.

This chain uses TRBV18 with TRBJ1-1, with D unclear. Germline V gene sequence: CDR1 KGHSH, CDR2 LQKENI. CDR3 length: 12 residues. V lost 2 bases to trimming and J lost 8 bases, with 9 bases between them. The CDR3 coding sequence is TGTGCCAGCTCACCAGTAGGAAGAGAAGCTTTCTTT. It yields the protein CASSPVGREAFF. Drawing the rest from reference TRBV18 and TRBJ1-1, the complete variable domain is NAGVMQNPRHLVRRRGQEARLRCSPMKGHSHVYWYRQLPEEGLKFMVYLQKENIIDESGMPKERFSAEFPKEGPSILRIQQVVRGDSAAYFCASSPVGREAFFGQGTRLTVV.

The chain recombines TRBV4-2 with TRBJ1-1, with TRBD1 as a possible D gene (5 bases). Germline CDR1 and CDR2: LGHNA and YNFKEQ. V shed 6 bases and J shed 10 bases, with 15 bases lying between them. This CDR3 has 12 residues. The DNA of the CDR3 is TGTGCCAGCAGTAGTCAGGGAGAACGAGCTTTCTTT. This translates into CASSSQGERAFF.